This TCR beta chain was identified during a study of cytomegalovirus exposure and HLA in healthy donors. PCR primers comprised 60 Vbeta and 13 Jbeta primers. TCRdb keeps only in-frame clones here, not all; method: immunoSEQ multiplex PCR. The sample lists 110,000 or so clones, approximately 75% occurring once. Germline V gene lookup returns CDR1 MNHEY and CDR2 SVGAGI. Germline trimming cut 5 bases from V and 6 bases from J; bases unmatched to any gene: 6. The CDR3 spans 14 residues. Findings and caveats of the study: Later, an analysis found that common viral pathogens appeared to be linked with several of the most significant clusters. TCR beta V segments were, for the most part, productive about 87% or about 30% of the time in an earlier analysis.

In regard to this clone: Its antigen remains unidentified.

This clonotype was obtained from a man aged 35 to 55 in good health and CMV-seronegative. Sequenced sample: PBMCs. This chain links TRBV6-5 with TRBJ1-5; 8 bases map to TRBD1. CDR3 nucleotide sequence: TGTGCCAGCAGTGCAGGGGGCGTGTGTCAGCCCCAGCATTTT. This codes for CASSAGGVCQPQHF.